This T cell receptor beta chain was captured by sequencing in a study of vaccination and CD4 T cells after COVID-19. Turning to the study itself: Convalescent participants consisted of six males and four females, two being Hispanic.

The Oncomine TCR Beta short-read assay was applied to DNA of cultured CD4+ T cells. TCRdb used MiXCR to reprocess the PCR reads, holding one entry per CDR3 protein. The sample consists of 18,000 or so distinct CDR3 sequences, around 28% of them appearing once. The sample's treatment: roughly 10-day PBMC culture with coronavirus spike peptide pools or control peptides (ViraFEST assay). By negative selection, CD4+ T cells were isolated once culture had run for 10 days. General study results and limits: It was found that, in convalescent patients, 304 of 307 vaccine-specific clones were spike mono-reactive.

As concerns this clonotype: Its antigen is currently unknown.

The sequencing sample was made of cultured CD4+ T cells from blood. The TCR sequence derives from a human donor with COVID-19.

The CDR3 DNA follows: TGTGCCAGCCGGACTGGGGGAAGCTCCTACAATGAGCAGTTCTTC. It encodes CASRTGGSSYNEQFF. This chain uses TRBV6-1 with TRBJ2-1; D is tentatively TRBD1 or TRBD2 (5 bases each). The CDR3 loop spans 15 amino acids. The germline V gene encodes CDR1 MNHNS and CDR2 SASEGT. Trimming took 8 bases from V and 0 from J, leaving 14 bases between them.